The text below deals with one T cell receptor beta chain. Its antigen is as yet unknown. This entry is derived from a study of molecular identifiers for immune sequencing clone quantification. TCRdb fed the PCR reads into MiXCR, producing one record per CDR3 protein. The repertoire includes 600,000 to 650,000 distinct CDR3 sequences, 15% to 20% of them detected once, and roughly 0.83% sits in the top ten. Study-wide findings and caveats: In naive cells, clones above 20 RNA copies held under 1% of molecules, whereas in effector cells they held over 98%.

The CDR3 covers 15 residues. V was cut by 1 base and J by 2 bases, with 11 bases left in between. Germline-derived CDR1 and CDR2 are SNHLY and FYNNEI. V and J are TRBV2 and TRBJ2-5, with D possibly TRBD2 on 5 matching bases. The source material was naive CD8+ T cells from blood, with Jurkat cell RNA spiked in. Subset given: FACS-sorted CD8+CD4-CCR7+CD45RA+ naive T cells. This receptor was identified in a human donor in good health. Some libraries in this study had Jurkat cell RNA spiked in. The CDR3 DNA sequence: TGTGCCAGCAGTGAAGGTCTAGCCAAACAAGAGACCCAGTACTTC. Translation gives CASSEGLAKQETQYF.